This T cell receptor beta chain was identified in a study of blood T cells in healthy people across ages. A second 7 to 11 cycle PCR used barcoded and J-beta primers. In TCRdb, the 5' RACE reads were re-called with MiXCR into one record per CDR3 protein. In the table there are about 800,000 distinct CDR3 sequences, roughly 25% of which are singletons. The CDR3 runs 12 residues. CDR1 and CDR2 (germline): MNHEY, SMNVEV (reference sequence). V was pared by 2 bases and J by 10 bases, with 1 base of the junction left unmatched. These data were likewise used in another study, on T cells of mothers and their children. That report notes: The authors added sample barcodes and 2-4 random nucleotides using the M1S primer of the second PCR.

This clonotype was sampled from a boy aged 5-17 years in good health. V is TRBV27 and J is TRBJ1-1; TRBD1 matches at 10 bases. Specimen: blood. CDR3 DNA: TGTGCCAGCAGTTTAGGGACAGGGGTAGCTTTCTTT. This codes for CASSLGTGVAFF.